This T cell receptor (beta chain) came from a study of blood T cell repertoires in COVID-19. Study-wide background: From T cells, B-cell-depleted T cells, or PBMCs came the material, which was cDNA or gDNA.

Source study methods: Amplification with reference gene primers provided the estimates of nucleated cell counts. Produced via immunoSEQ multiplex PCR; TCRdb's table is partial and in-frame only. Clone size and V and J calls were adopted from that table, with D and trimming inferred from the DNA. This table holds hundreds of thousands of clones, about nine tenths found once. Seattle-derived patients entered the study during active infection and were followed longitudinally. The CDR3 has 14 residues. Germline-derived CDR1 and CDR2 are SGHRS and YFSETQ. Trimming cost V 5 bases and J 3 bases; bases outside gene matches: 6.

The chain carries TRBV5-1 and TRBJ2-7; 9 positions match TRBD1. The sequencing sample was made of peripheral blood. This TCR came from a woman aged 25 to 39 with COVID-19, enrolled during active disease. The CDR3 region is CASRSGTGFYEQYF. CDR3 nucleotides: TGCGCCAGCAGATCCGGGACAGGGTTCTACGAGCAGTACTTC.